The sequence of this T cell receptor (beta chain) was determined in a study of blood T cell repertoires in COVID-19. V lost 1 base to trimming and J lost 5 bases; unmatched junction nucleotides: 9. Germline V gene sequence: CDR1 MNHNS, CDR2 SASEGT. There are 16 residues in the CDR3. Libraries were prepared by immunoSEQ multiplex PCR; TCRdb keeps only in-frame clonotypes and omits some of them. The sample holds approximately 200,000 clones; roughly 94% are singletons and the top ten take 0.6% to 0.8%. The gene calls are TRBV6-1 and TRBJ2-5, with TRBD1 identical over 8 bases. The sequence came from a young man with COVID-19, enrolled during active disease. The sample comprised peripheral blood. The CDR3 is CASSEGRQGFWETQYF. The DNA for the CDR3 is TGTGCCAGCAGTGAAGGGAGACAGGGGTTCTGGGAGACCCAGTACTTC.